The 19 T cell receptor beta chains below come from one sample, sequenced in a study of early T cells in non-severe SARS-CoV-2 infection. Via MiXCR, TCRdb re-called the 5' RACE reads, giving one row per CDR3 protein. The sample lists 100,000 to 120,000 distinct CDR3 sequences, about 12% occurring once. Sample: whole blood. The source of these receptors is an adult who was a healthcare worker with PCR-confirmed SARS-CoV-2 infection or an uninfected control (not recorded which).

The chain has TRBV10-3 and TRBJ2-6, with D unresolved. Trimming cost V 4 bases and J 0 bases, with 4 bases left between them. This CDR3 comprises 14 residues. CDR1 is ENHRY and CDR2 is SYGVKD in the germline V gene. CDR3 nucleotides: TGTGCCATCAGTGCACCCTCTGGGGCCAACGTCCTGACTTTC. This encodes CAISAPSGANVLTF.

This clonotype was detected only a few times. The V gene is TRBV5-1, the J gene TRBJ2-7; 10 nucleotides agree with TRBD2. With 4 bases clipped from V and 5 bases from J, the junction kept 18 bases outside the gene matches. The CDR3 contains 18 residues. Per germline, CDR1 SGHRS and CDR2 YFSETQ. CDR3 loop: CASSPMKTSGLLPHEQYF. The CDR3 DNA reads as TGCGCCAGCAGCCCTATGAAGACTAGCGGGCTGTTACCCCACGAGCAGTACTTC.

This chain uses TRBV7-3 with TRBJ2-7, with D unresolved. Germline lookup yields CDR1 SGHTA and CDR2 FQGTGA. The CDR3 is 13 residues long. Trimming took off 5 bases at V and 3 bases at J, with 11 bases between the two ends. CDR3: CASSRQPGYEQYF. The DNA of the CDR3 is TGTGCCAGCAGCAGGCAACCTGGCTACGAGCAGTACTTC.

The gene calls are TRBV5-6 and TRBJ2-1; perhaps TRBD2 as D (6 bases). The V gene lost 3 bases and the J gene lost 0 bases, with 10 bases spanning the gap. CDR3 size: 15 residues. Germline CDR1 SGHDT, CDR2 YYEEEE. CDR3 loop: CASSSGGTSYNEQFF. CDR3 nucleotides: TGTGCCAGCAGCTCTGGCGGGACCTCCTACAATGAGCAGTTCTTC. The whole variable domain, filled in from reference TRBV5-6 and TRBJ2-1, reads DAGVTQSPTHLIKTRGQQVTLRCSPKSGHDTVSWYQQALGQGPQFIFQYYEEEERQRGNFPDRFSGHQFPNYSSELNVNALLLGDSALYLCASSSGGTSYNEQFFGPGTRLTVL.

In this sample, this clonotype turned up a few times. This rearrangement joins TRBV19 to TRBJ2-3; 8 nucleotides line up with TRBD2. V gave up 4 bases and J gave up 0 bases; unmatched junction bases: 6. This CDR3 region has 16 residues. Germline loops: CDR1 LNHDA, CDR2 SQIVND (reference sequence). CDR3 coding DNA: TGTGCCAGTAGTAATAAGCGGGGGAGTAGCACAGATACGCAGTATTTT. Encoded protein: CASSNKRGSSTDTQYF.

This rearrangement joins TRBV5-4 to TRBJ1-2; the D is unclear. CDR3 length: 14 residues. The germline CDR1 and CDR2 sequences are SGHNT and YYREEE (reference sequence). Trimming shortened V by 3 bases and J by 1 base, and 10 bases separated the two germline ends. CDR3 DNA sequence: TGTGCCAGCAGCTCCGGGCCGCATAACTATGGCTACACCTTC. Its translation: CASSSGPHNYGYTF.

The chain links TRBV6-6 to TRBJ2-5; possible D gene TRBD2, 5 bases. The V end lost 8 bases, the J end lost 2 bases, and 21 bases lay between the germline ends. This CDR3 has 16 amino acids. CDR1 MNHNY and CDR2 SVGAGI come from the germline V gene (reference sequence). The CDR3 region has the DNA TGTGCCAGCCTACCGCGGAGGTTTACGGAGCAAGAGACCCAGTACTTC. Residues: CASLPRRFTEQETQYF.

This clonotype was seen repeatedly, ten times or more. V usage is TRBV10-3 and J usage is TRBJ2-7; 11 nucleotides agree with TRBD2. The CDR3 extends over 15 amino acids. The V segment lost 9 bases and the J segment 6 bases; nucleotides outside the gene matches: 13. CDR1 and CDR2 from the germline V gene are ENHRY and SYGVKD. CDR3 residues: CAIPSKLAGDGEQYF. CDR3 DNA sequence: TGTGCCATTCCCTCGAAACTAGCGGGAGACGGCGAGCAGTACTTC.

The V call is TRBV6-5, the J call TRBJ2-7; 12 positions match TRBD2. The CDR3 runs 15 residues. V dropped 6 bases and J dropped 1; count of bases not matched to a gene: 4. The germline CDR1 and CDR2 sequences are MNHEY and SVGAGI. The CDR3 reads CASRPGLAGSYEQYF. Here the CDR3 DNA reads TGTGCCAGCAGACCCGGACTAGCGGGATCCTACGAGCAGTACTTC.

The rearrangement joins TRBV12-5 to TRBJ2-5, with TRBD1 identical over 7 bases. This CDR3 has 13 residues. After removal of 5 bases from V and 3 bases from J, the junction contained 3 bases not matched to a gene. CDR1 is LGHNT and CDR2 is FRNRAP in the germline V gene. For the CDR3, the DNA is TGTGCTAGTGGTCCAGGGACAGAAGAGACCCAGTACTTC. Protein: CASGPGTEETQYF.

The chain recombines TRBV7-9 with TRBJ2-3; D is ambiguous. This CDR3 is built from 16 residues. V lost 5 bases and J 2 bases, leaving 17 bases between the germline ends. The germline CDR1 and CDR2 sequences are SEHNR and FQNEAQ (reference sequence). As DNA, the CDR3 is TGTGCCAGCAGCATCATCTCTGGGGTGTCCACAGATACGCAGTATTTT. This encodes CASSIISGVSTDTQYF.

In this sample, this clonotype turned up many times. The chain is built from TRBV5-4 and TRBJ2-7, with D possibly called TRBD1 or TRBD2 (5 bases each). The CDR3 covers 15 residues. The germline V and J ends were trimmed by 0 bases and 0 bases, with 10 bases remaining between them. Germline-derived CDR1 and CDR2 are SGHNT and YYREEE (reference sequence). Here the CDR3 reads CASSLASGRSYEQYF. The CDR3 DNA is TGTGCCAGCAGCTTGGCGTCGGGGCGCTCCTACGAGCAGTACTTC.

This chain uses TRBV11-3 with TRBJ1-2; D uncertain. The CDR3 contains 16 residues. CDR1 SGHNT and CDR2 YENEEA come from the germline V gene. Trimming pared 3 bases from V and 2 bases from J, leaving 16 bases between. CDR3 protein: CASSFNSHGGNYGYTF. Written as DNA, the CDR3 is TGTGCCAGCAGCTTTAATTCTCACGGAGGGAACTATGGCTACACCTTC.

There are many counts of this clonotype. V and J are TRBV7-8 and TRBJ2-1, with 11 positions matching TRBD2. Losses at the gene ends were 1 base for V and 4 bases for J; bases not matched to a gene: 6. The CDR3 spans 17 residues. CDR1 SGHVS and CDR2 FQNEAQ come from the germline V gene. CDR3 sequence reads: CASSLEGLAGGYNEQFF. CDR3 DNA sequence: TGTGCCAGCAGCTTAGAAGGGCTAGCGGGGGGTTACAATGAGCAGTTCTTC.

This clonotype was recorded many times. This chain connects TRBV7-9 to TRBJ1-5, with 7 bases that match TRBD1. Germline loops: CDR1 SEHNR, CDR2 FQNEAQ (reference sequence). There are 14 residues in the CDR3. Trimming cost V 1 base and J 5 bases; bases outside gene matches: 2. The CDR3, as DNA: TGTGCCAGCAGCTTAGTAGGGGGCGATCAGCCCCAGCATTTT. This translates into CASSLVGGDQPQHF.

This clonotype turned up a few times. The chain is built from TRBV28 and TRBJ1-1; TRBD1 aligns across 7 bases. Germline loops: CDR1 MDHEN, CDR2 SYDVKM. V gave up 5 bases and J gave up 0 bases; unmatched junction bases: 9. The CDR3 runs to 16 residues. The CDR3: CASSLLFRGVNTEAFF. The CDR3 DNA reads TGTGCCAGCAGTCTCTTGTTCAGGGGGGTGAACACTGAAGCTTTCTTT.

The chain is built from TRBV2 and TRBJ2-4, with D tentatively TRBD2 (5 bases). The length of the CDR3 is 15 residues. Germline lookup yields CDR1 SNHLY and CDR2 FYNNEI. V was clipped by 8 bases and J by 0 bases, with 14 bases between them. In nucleotides, the CDR3 is TGTGCCAGCGGAGACGGGGAGCTAGCCAAAAACATTCAGTACTTC. Protein sequence: CASGDGELAKNIQYF.

The J gene is TRBJ2-7, the V gene TRBV29-1, with 14 bases lining up with TRBD2. This CDR3 has 16 residues. Trimming at V came to 4 bases and at J to 6 bases, leaving 11 bases not matched to a gene. CDR1 is SQVTM, CDR2 ANQGSEA, per germline. In nucleotides, the CDR3 is TGCAGCGTTGGAGAGGGGGCGGGACTAGCGGGAGTCGAGCAGTACTTC. It translates to CSVGEGAGLAGVEQYF.

This sequence joins TRBV19 and TRBJ1-5; 9 bases agree with TRBD1. The junction had 3 bases not matched to a gene; V was cut back by 6 bases and J by 0 bases. Germline V gene sequence: CDR1 LNHDA, CDR2 SQIVND (reference sequence). The CDR3 is 15 amino acids. The CDR3 DNA is TGTGCCAGTAGCCGGACAGGGGATAGCAATCAGCCCCAGCATTTT. Protein: CASSRTGDSNQPQHF.